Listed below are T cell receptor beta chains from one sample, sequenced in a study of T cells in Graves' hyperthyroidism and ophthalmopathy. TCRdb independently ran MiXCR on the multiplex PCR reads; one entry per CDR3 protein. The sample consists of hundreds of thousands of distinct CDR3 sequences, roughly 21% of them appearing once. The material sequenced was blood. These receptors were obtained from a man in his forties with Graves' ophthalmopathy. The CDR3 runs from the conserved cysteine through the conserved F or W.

cdr3_aa: CASTTQSNGANVLTF
v_call: TRBV19
j_call: TRBJ2-6

cdr3_aa: CASSLAYRVRVAEAFF
v_call: TRBV12-3/TRBV12-4
j_call: TRBJ1-1

cdr3_aa: CSARDVAGLNAYEQYF
v_call: TRBV20-1
j_call: TRBJ2-7

cdr3_aa: CATSPQLYNSPLHF
v_call: TRBV6-2/TRBV6-3
j_call: TRBJ1-6

cdr3_aa: CASNRGGETQYF
v_call: TRBV10-3
j_call: TRBJ2-5

cdr3_aa: CASTEARGLSYGYTF
v_call: TRBV5-1
j_call: TRBJ1-2

cdr3_aa: CSARFLPGLAVSYEQYF
v_call: TRBV20-1
j_call: TRBJ2-7

cdr3_aa: CASPPNRNTGELFF
v_call: TRBV6-1
j_call: TRBJ2-2

cdr3_aa: CASSSAVSSTDTQYF
v_call: TRBV13
j_call: TRBJ2-3

cdr3_aa: CASSSAGNTQYF
v_call: TRBV5-1
j_call: TRBJ2-3

cdr3_aa: CASSFPGQGDWDYEQYF
v_call: TRBV7-2
j_call: TRBJ2-7

cdr3_aa: CASSHREGEQYF
v_call: TRBV12-3/TRBV12-4
j_call: TRBJ2-7

cdr3_aa: CASSYSRDRKVGDEQYF
v_call: TRBV6-5
j_call: TRBJ2-7

cdr3_aa: CASSEADTQYF
v_call: TRBV6-1
j_call: TRBJ2-3

cdr3_aa: CASTHDRGHGYTF
v_call: TRBV2
j_call: TRBJ1-2

cdr3_aa: CASSLRSGYGYTF
v_call: TRBV28
j_call: TRBJ1-2

cdr3_aa: CASSQPRATNEKLFF
v_call: TRBV3-1
j_call: TRBJ1-4

cdr3_aa: CATSRSAGGEYGYTF
v_call: TRBV15
j_call: TRBJ1-2

cdr3_aa: CAWEQGVGYEQYF
v_call: TRBV30
j_call: TRBJ2-7

cdr3_aa: CASSLEGLDEQYF
v_call: TRBV5-1
j_call: TRBJ2-7

cdr3_aa: CAAMGWGSYEQYF
v_call: TRBV6-1
j_call: TRBJ2-7

cdr3_aa: CASGPLTSGRTDEQYF
v_call: TRBV6-6
j_call: TRBJ2-7

cdr3_aa: CASGFPGTGELFF
v_call: TRBV27
j_call: TRBJ2-2

cdr3_aa: CASSLRARRGEKLFF
v_call: TRBV27
j_call: TRBJ1-4

cdr3_aa: CASSLRQAGGTDTQYF
v_call: TRBV11-1
j_call: TRBJ2-3

cdr3_aa: CASSLGLGPGELFF
v_call: TRBV12-3/TRBV12-4
j_call: TRBJ2-2

cdr3_aa: CASSLWRTLAKNIQYF
v_call: TRBV7-9
j_call: TRBJ2-4

cdr3_aa: CASSFQGGSYNEQFF
v_call: TRBV7-3
j_call: TRBJ2-1

cdr3_aa: CAWSLTTNAKLFF
v_call: TRBV30
j_call: TRBJ1-4

cdr3_aa: CASGLAHTGELFF
v_call: TRBV5-4
j_call: TRBJ2-2

cdr3_aa: CASSPRAVDNEQFF
v_call: TRBV7-8
j_call: TRBJ2-1

cdr3_aa: CASSGDRGHETQYF
v_call: TRBV5-1
j_call: TRBJ2-5

cdr3_aa: CASSQEAGPYNEQFF
v_call: TRBV7-6
j_call: TRBJ2-1

cdr3_aa: CASSLGRLDTQYF
v_call: TRBV7-8
j_call: TRBJ2-3

cdr3_aa: CASSYDTRGAKKGNQPQHF
v_call: TRBV6-2/TRBV6-3
j_call: TRBJ1-5

cdr3_aa: CAWSQRQGREKLFF
v_call: TRBV30
j_call: TRBJ1-4

cdr3_aa: CAISEDSSTNEKLFF
v_call: TRBV10-3
j_call: TRBJ1-4

cdr3_aa: CASSPTGKPYGYTF
v_call: TRBV9
j_call: TRBJ1-2

cdr3_aa: CASSLVGGSYNEQFF
v_call: TRBV11-2
j_call: TRBJ2-1

cdr3_aa: CASSMGPSSGNTIYF
v_call: TRBV7-6
j_call: TRBJ1-3

cdr3_aa: CATRGGNADTQYF
v_call: TRBV2
j_call: TRBJ2-3

cdr3_aa: CASSPGRVYSNQPQHF
v_call: TRBV7-8
j_call: TRBJ1-5

cdr3_aa: CASSSTGAGGYTF
v_call: TRBV27
j_call: TRBJ1-2

cdr3_aa: CSESGLSLANEKLFF
v_call: TRBV29-1
j_call: TRBJ1-4

cdr3_aa: CASSYSGQLSGNTIYF
v_call: TRBV6-2/TRBV6-3
j_call: TRBJ1-3

cdr3_aa: CSVVVSTDTQYF
v_call: TRBV29-1
j_call: TRBJ2-3

cdr3_aa: CSATETGGPGTDTQYF
v_call: TRBV20-1
j_call: TRBJ2-3

cdr3_aa: CASSQDSGYEQYF
v_call: TRBV3-1
j_call: TRBJ2-7

cdr3_aa: CASSQDFRTGGTDTQYF
v_call: TRBV14
j_call: TRBJ2-3

cdr3_aa: CAWSVGDLYGYTF
v_call: TRBV30
j_call: TRBJ1-2

cdr3_aa: CASSPLAGGEDEQFF
v_call: TRBV19
j_call: TRBJ2-1

cdr3_aa: CATSGQMNTEAFF
v_call: TRBV19
j_call: TRBJ1-1

cdr3_aa: CASSQREGRYNEQFF
v_call: TRBV5-4
j_call: TRBJ2-1

cdr3_aa: CASSLGHLYEQYF
v_call: TRBV7-2
j_call: TRBJ2-7

cdr3_aa: CASTGTKTSYNEQFF
v_call: TRBV6-1
j_call: TRBJ2-1

cdr3_aa: CASSSHAGTSAGSSYNEQFF
v_call: TRBV11-2
j_call: TRBJ2-1

cdr3_aa: CASRRTSGRGDTQYF
v_call: TRBV28
j_call: TRBJ2-3

cdr3_aa: CASSLARLGAGGNQPQHF
v_call: TRBV7-8
j_call: TRBJ1-5

cdr3_aa: CASSLAWGPDTQYF
v_call: TRBV5-1
j_call: TRBJ2-3